This TCR beta chain was recovered during a study of OX40 agonist ivuxolimab in advanced cancers. The germline CDR1 and CDR2 sequences are LNHDA and SQIVND (reference sequence). V dropped 7 bases and J dropped 7; count of bases not matched to a gene: 9. This CDR3 has 14 amino acids. Measured with immunoSEQ multiplex PCR; TCRdb has only the in-frame clones, and not every one. This table holds under 85,000 clones, over 75% found once. The sequencing here drew on CD4+ or CD8+ T cells sorted from blood, taken in a trial of the OX40 agonist ivuxolimab. The sequence was collected from an adult with an advanced solid tumor such as melanoma, head and neck, liver or kidney cancer. This chain uses TRBV19 with TRBJ2-1; 8 nucleotides match TRBD2. The CDR3 spells CASTPGTRYNEQFF. For the CDR3, the DNA is TGTGCCAGTACCCCGGGGACTAGATATAATGAGCAGTTCTTC.